This T cell receptor beta chain was captured by sequencing in a study of T-cell reconstitution after alpha-beta-depleted transplantation in children. The CDR3 runs to 14 residues. The V gene's germline CDR1 is SGHRS and CDR2 YFSETQ. With 7 bases clipped from V and 3 bases from J, the junction kept 8 bases outside the gene matches. It was with unique molecular identifiers that the TCRbeta library was prepared. Via MiXCR, TCRdb re-called the PCR reads, giving one row per CDR3 protein. The sample holds about 460,000 distinct CDR3 sequences, approximately 13% seen once. This clonotype was observed a handful of times.

The gene calls are TRBV5-1 and TRBJ2-5; 8 bases are a match to TRBD2. The TCR was taken from a human donor who donated a stem cell graft to a child with combined immunodeficiency. The sequencing used PBMCs from the stem cell graft donor, collected from the stem cell graft. CDR3 protein: CASGVLLAEETQYF. Here the CDR3 DNA reads TGCGCCAGCGGCGTGCTACTAGCGGAAGAGACCCAGTACTTC.